This T cell receptor beta chain was captured in a study of T cells after yellow fever vaccination. Making TCR cDNA involved 5'RACE template switching, which added UMIs and a universal primer site. TCRdb recomputed calls from the 5' RACE reads with MiXCR, one row per CDR3 protein. The profile covers 500,000 to 650,000 distinct CDR3 sequences, with around an eighth appearing a single time and 15% taken by the ten largest. Overall study results and limits: A minor fraction of clonotypes spanned both CD4 and CD8 compartments. Abundant bulk-population clonotypes could contaminate the FACS-sorted repertoires.

Regarding this clonotype: The antigen remains unidentified.

The CDR3 runs to 11 residues. V was trimmed by 1 base and J by 13 bases, leaving 7 bases between them. Germline loops: CDR1 KGHDR, CDR2 SFDVKD. The rearrangement uses TRBV24-1 and TRBJ2-1; D is unresolved. The receptor was derived from a young man who received the YFV17D yellow fever vaccine. The specimen was PBMCs, collected on the day of the yellow fever booster vaccination. The CDR3 spells CATSDFRRQFF. The CDR3, as DNA: TGTGCCACCAGTGATTTTCGGCGTCAGTTCTTC.